The rows below give T cell receptor beta chains drawn from one sample of a study of blood T cell repertoires in COVID-19. Sequenced by immunoSEQ multiplex PCR; TCRdb stores in-frame clones only, minus some. This table holds approximately 60,000 clones, roughly 86% found once. The sample consisted of peripheral blood. The source of these receptors is a man in his sixties with active or convalescent COVID-19. Both conserved end residues are part of each CDR3. The D gene is left open where the match is weak. Only some rows state a clone size, as once, few, many or a class for expanded clones.

v_call	j_call	d_call	clone_size	cdr3_aa	cdr3_nt
TRBV28	TRBJ2-3	.	once	CASSLEYGRDTDTQYF	TGTGCCAGCAGTTTGGAGTACGGGCGGGACACAGATACGCAGTATTTT
TRBV19	TRBJ2-1	TRBD2	once	CASIGTSGSLYVNEQFF	TGTGCCAGTATCGGGACTAGCGGGAGCTTATATGTTAATGAGCAGTTCTTC
TRBV6-4	TRBJ2-4	TRBD2	.	CASSATSGNIQYF	TGTGCCAGCAGTGCGACTAGCGGAAACATTCAGTACTTC
TRBV5-6	TRBJ2-5	.	.	CASSFGTGALQETQYF	TGTGCCAGCAGCTTCGGGACTGGAGCCCTACAAGAGACCCAGTACTTC
TRBV19	TRBJ2-1	.	.	CASSITPKSPYNEQFF	TGTGCCAGTAGTATTACCCCCAAAAGCCCCTACAATGAGCAGTTCTTC
TRBV5-5	TRBJ2-3	.	.	CASSSTGTSTDTQYF	TGTGCCAGCAGCTCCACAGGGACAAGCACAGATACGCAGTATTTT
TRBV2	TRBJ1-2	.	.	CASTEVRGYTF	TGTGCCAGCACGGAGGTTAGGGGCTACACCTTC
TRBV19	TRBJ2-1	TRBD1	.	CASSIERTGGSYNEQFF	TGTGCCAGTAGTATAGAAAGGACAGGGGGCTCCTACAATGAGCAGTTCTTC
TRBV18	TRBJ2-2	TRBD1	once	CASSPGTGVASGELFF	TGTGCCAGCTCACCAGGGACAGGGGTCGCCTCCGGGGAGCTGTTTTTT
TRBV6-6	TRBJ1-5	.	.	CASSYLGETQPQHF	TGTGCCAGCAGTTATTTAGGGGAAACTCAGCCCCAGCATTTT
TRBV5-5	TRBJ2-5	TRBD2	.	CASSLVGAGAAGWETQYF	TGTGCCAGCAGCTTGGTTGGAGCGGGGGCCGCGGGGTGGGAGACCCAGTACTTC